This T cell receptor (beta chain) was recovered during a study of blood T cell repertoires in COVID-19. Trimming left V 2 bases short and J 6 bases short, with 14 bases between. The germline V gene encodes CDR1 SNHLY and CDR2 FYNNEI. The CDR3 spans 14 residues. Some clones are missing from TCRdb's copy, which holds only in-frame ones; the method was immunoSEQ multiplex PCR. The table lists some 170,000 clones, roughly four fifths of them singletons. This sequence originates from a man in his 60s with active or convalescent COVID-19. V usage is TRBV2 and J usage is TRBJ2-7; no reliable D call. Sequenced input: peripheral blood. CDR3 DNA: TGTGCCAGCAGTGAAACGCGCGGCCAGTTCGAGCAGTACTTC. It encodes CASSETRGQFEQYF.